The 19 T cell receptor beta chains given below trace back to one sample, sequenced in a study of vaccination effects on CD4 cells after COVID-19. Cultured cells yielded isolated CD4+ T cells after around 9 days. Of the BNT162b2 and mRNA-1273 vaccines, participants received two doses of one or the other. These TCRs are of unknown antigen specificity. Data came from immunoSEQ multiplex PCR; TCRdb stores just in-frame clones and leaves some out. The table has about 45,000 clones, around 70% seen once. Sequenced here: CD4+ T cells from PBMCs cultured without peptide, sampled after COVID-19 vaccination. All receptors derive from a human donor who received a COVID-19 vaccine.

The count of this clone is one. The DNA for the CDR3 is TGTGCCAGCAGCTCCCGATGGGGCAGGGGGAGAACTGAAGCTTTCTTT. Its protein is CASSSRWGRGRTEAFF. This chain joins TRBV7-2 and TRBJ1-1; 7 bases line up with TRBD1. From germline, CDR1 is SGHTA and CDR2 FQGNSA. V trimming: 4 bases; J trimming: 5 bases; junction bases outside the gene matches: 13. The CDR3 covers 16 residues.

The chain recombines TRBV30 with TRBJ1-4, with 7 nucleotides matching TRBD1. Germline V gene data show CDR1 as GTSNPN and CDR2 as SVGIG (reference sequence). CDR3 length: 13 residues. The V gene end was trimmed by 8 bases and the J gene end by 5 bases; junction bases not matched to a gene: 8. CDR3 sequence (DNA): TGTGCCCTCGCGGGACAGTTAAATGAAAAACTGTTTTTT. Its translation: CALAGQLNEKLFF.

V is TRBV18 and J is TRBJ1-1, with D possibly being TRBD1 (6 bases). Per germline, CDR1 KGHSH and CDR2 LQKENI. Trimming removed 4 bases from V and 10 bases from J, with 13 bases in between. The CDR3 sequence is 12 residues long. CDR3 sequence reads: CASSLTGLRAFF. CDR3 DNA sequence: TGTGCCAGCTCACTTACAGGGCTGAGAGCTTTCTTT.

The V gene is TRBV9, the J gene TRBJ2-5; 7 bases are a match to TRBD2. Unmatched junction bases numbered 10, after V lost 4 bases and J lost 1 base. In germline, CDR1 is SGDLS, CDR2 YYNGEE. This CDR3 is 16 amino acids long. The CDR3 coding sequence is TGTGCCAGCAGCCCTCCTAGCGGTCGGACCCAAGAGACCCAGTACTTC. Amino acids: CASSPPSGRTQETQYF.

The rearrangement uses TRBV6-4 and TRBJ1-6, with D tentatively TRBD1 (6 bases). V dropped 6 bases and J dropped 10 bases, with 16 bases sitting between them. The CDR3 has 14 amino acids. Germline V gives CDR1 MRHNA, CDR2 SNTAGT. The CDR3 DNA reads as TGTGCCAGCAGCATCTCGCCGGGGGGCTCACCCCTCCACTTT. As protein: CASSISPGGSPLHF.

The count of this clone is one. The chain employs TRBV25-1 and TRBJ1-4; 7 bases are a match to TRBD1. V shed 0 bases and J 8 bases; nucleotides not matched to a gene: 9. Germline CDR1 is MGHDK and CDR2 is SYGVNS. The CDR3 sequence is 16 residues long. CDR3 nucleotide sequence: TGTGCCAGCAGTGAATATCCGGACAGGAAGAACGAAAAACTGTTTTTT. The encoded protein is CASSEYPDRKNEKLFF.

The V call is TRBV10-1, the J call TRBJ1-4; TRBD1 is a possible D gene (6 bases). Germline CDR1 reads WNHNN; CDR2 reads SYGVQD (reference sequence). The ends were cut back, 6 bases at V and 13 bases at J, with 18 bases in the middle. The CDR3 extends over 13 amino acids. Written as DNA, the CDR3 is TGCGCCAGCAGCTCGAACAGGGATTCTAGACTGTTTTTT. Protein product: CASSSNRDSRLFF.

This clone showed up just once. V and J are TRBV7-8 and TRBJ2-7; TRBD2 might be the D (5 bases). This CDR3 is 15 amino acids long. V was shortened by 6 bases and J by 0 bases, with 15 bases between the two germline ends. CDR1 SGHVS and CDR2 FQNEAQ come from the germline V gene. CDR3 bases: TGTGCCAGCAGGACGGACTTGACGAGCTCCTACGAGCAGTACTTC. This codes for CASRTDLTSSYEQYF. Full variable domain (outside the CDR3, taken from reference TRBV7-8 and TRBJ2-7): GAGVSQSPRYKVAKRGQDVALRCDPISGHVSLFWYQQALGQGPEFLTYFQNEAQLDKSGLPSDRFFAERPEGSVSTLKIQRTQQEDSAVYLCASRTDLTSSYEQYFGPGTRLTVT.

This clone was seen only once. J is TRBJ2-3 and V is TRBV24-1; TRBD2 matches at 8 bases. V shed 8 bases and J 2 bases; nucleotides not matched to a gene: 11. Germline V gives CDR1 KGHDR, CDR2 SFDVKD. The CDR3 spans 16 residues. The chain's CDR3 is CATNPGLGPHTDTQYF. The CDR3 coding sequence is TGTGCCACCAATCCGGGACTAGGTCCCCACACAGATACGCAGTATTTT.

V usage is TRBV3-1 (or the pseudogene TRBV3-2) and J usage is TRBJ1-2; TRBD1 might be the D (5 bases). V lost 0 bases to trimming and J lost 5 bases, with 13 bases between them. Germline V gives CDR1 LGHDT, CDR2 YNNKEL (reference sequence). This CDR3 is built from 15 residues. DNA for the CDR3: TGTGCCAGCAGCCAAGAACCCAGCAGGGCGTATGGCTACACCTTC. Its protein product is CASSQEPSRAYGYTF.

This clone was found a few times. The V gene is TRBV19, the J gene TRBJ1-1, with 7 bases fitting TRBD1. Looked up from germline, CDR1 is LNHDA and CDR2 is SQIVND (reference sequence). The CDR3 runs 15 residues. The J segment lost 5 bases and the V segment lost 0 bases, leaving 6 bases of the junction unmatched. This CDR3 is CASSIDRQGGTEAFF. As DNA, the CDR3 is TGTGCCAGTAGTATAGATCGACAGGGCGGTACTGAAGCTTTCTTT.

V gene TRBV5-4 combines with J gene TRBJ1-3; D is ambiguous. Trimming removed 1 base from V and 4 bases from J, with 3 bases in between. The CDR3 totals 12 residues. Germline V gives CDR1 SGHNT, CDR2 YYREEE (reference sequence). The CDR3 sequence is CASSLRGNTIYF. As DNA, the CDR3 is TGTGCCAGCAGCTTGAGGGGAAACACCATATATTTT.

This clone has more than one count but fewer than ten. The chain couples TRBV3-1 (or the pseudogene TRBV3-2) to TRBJ1-4; D not resolved. The CDR3 runs to 14 residues. The ends were cut back, 1 base at V and 8 bases at J, with 11 bases in the middle. Germline CDR1 reads LGHDT; CDR2 reads YNNKEL (reference sequence). This CDR3 reads CASSQVTRGEKLFF. Written as DNA, the CDR3 is TGTGCCAGCAGCCAAGTGACTCGAGGAGAAAAACTGTTTTTT.

This clone was counted a few times. The J gene is TRBJ1-1, the V gene TRBV9, with 7 bases matching TRBD1. There are 14 residues in the CDR3. J was trimmed by 1 base and V by 0 bases; bases with no gene match: 0. Germline CDR1 SGDLS, CDR2 YYNGEE. Here the CDR3 reads CASSVGDRNTEAFF. The CDR3 DNA is TGTGCCAGCAGCGTAGGGGACAGGAACACTGAAGCTTTCTTT.

This chain uses TRBV10-2 with TRBJ1-5; D uncertain. The V gene's germline CDR1 is WSHSY and CDR2 SAAADI. This CDR3 is 16 amino acids long. Between the trimmed V and J ends, which lost 0 bases and 7 bases, there was a span of 16 bases. The CDR3 region is CASSESGMRYAQPQHF. CDR3 nucleotide sequence: TGCGCCAGCAGTGAGTCGGGTATGCGGTACGCGCAGCCCCAGCATTTT.

V is TRBV10-3 and J is TRBJ1-1; D not certain. Germline V lookup: CDR1 ENHRY, CDR2 SYGVKD. V lost 4 bases to trimming and J lost 0 bases, with 9 bases between them. CDR3 length: 14 residues. CDR3 loop: CAISGQYMNTEAFF. CDR3 bases: TGTGCCATCAGTGGTCAGTACATGAACACTGAAGCTTTCTTT.

The J gene is TRBJ2-3, the V gene TRBV9; TRBD2 matches at 8 bases. Germline values: CDR1 SGDLS, CDR2 YYNGEE. With V trimmed by 2 bases and J by 2 bases, 7 bases remained unmatched. This CDR3 contains 16 residues. The CDR3 DNA follows: TGTGCCAGCAGCGTCGGACTAGCAGCGAACACAGATACGCAGTATTTT. Amino acid sequence: CASSVGLAANTDTQYF.

CDR3 sequence (DNA): TGCGCCAGCAGCTCGAGACAGGGTCATTCACCCCTCCACTTT. Amino acid sequence: CASSSRQGHSPLHF. This chain joins TRBV5-1 and TRBJ1-6, with 7 nucleotides matching TRBD1. The V and J ends lost 3 bases and 8 bases, in that order; junction bases with no gene match: 5. The germline V gene has CDR1 SGHRS and CDR2 YFSETQ. This CDR3 has 14 residues.

Concerning this clone: One junction end disagrees with the germline gene, perhaps due to a read error. The chain couples TRBV11-3 to TRBJ2-7; D perhaps matches TRBD1 (6 bases). The CDR3 totals 15 residues. Germline V CDR1 and CDR2: SGHNT, YENEEA. This CDR3 is CASSVESGQAYEQYF. The CDR3 DNA sequence: TGTGCCAGCAGCGTAGAATCGGGACAAGCCTACGAGCAGTACTTC.